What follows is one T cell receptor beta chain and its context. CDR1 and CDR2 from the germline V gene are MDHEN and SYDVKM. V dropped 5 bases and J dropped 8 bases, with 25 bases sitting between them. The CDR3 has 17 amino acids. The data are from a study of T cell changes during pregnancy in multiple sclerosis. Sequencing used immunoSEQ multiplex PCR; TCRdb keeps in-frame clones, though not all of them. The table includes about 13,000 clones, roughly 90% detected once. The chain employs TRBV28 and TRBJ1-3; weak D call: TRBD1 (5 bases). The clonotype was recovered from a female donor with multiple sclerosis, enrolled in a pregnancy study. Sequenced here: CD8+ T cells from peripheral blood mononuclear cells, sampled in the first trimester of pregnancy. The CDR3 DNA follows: TGTGCCAGCAGTAACAGACAGTCATATACTCTGGAAGACACCATATATTTT. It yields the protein CASSNRQSYTLEDTIYF.